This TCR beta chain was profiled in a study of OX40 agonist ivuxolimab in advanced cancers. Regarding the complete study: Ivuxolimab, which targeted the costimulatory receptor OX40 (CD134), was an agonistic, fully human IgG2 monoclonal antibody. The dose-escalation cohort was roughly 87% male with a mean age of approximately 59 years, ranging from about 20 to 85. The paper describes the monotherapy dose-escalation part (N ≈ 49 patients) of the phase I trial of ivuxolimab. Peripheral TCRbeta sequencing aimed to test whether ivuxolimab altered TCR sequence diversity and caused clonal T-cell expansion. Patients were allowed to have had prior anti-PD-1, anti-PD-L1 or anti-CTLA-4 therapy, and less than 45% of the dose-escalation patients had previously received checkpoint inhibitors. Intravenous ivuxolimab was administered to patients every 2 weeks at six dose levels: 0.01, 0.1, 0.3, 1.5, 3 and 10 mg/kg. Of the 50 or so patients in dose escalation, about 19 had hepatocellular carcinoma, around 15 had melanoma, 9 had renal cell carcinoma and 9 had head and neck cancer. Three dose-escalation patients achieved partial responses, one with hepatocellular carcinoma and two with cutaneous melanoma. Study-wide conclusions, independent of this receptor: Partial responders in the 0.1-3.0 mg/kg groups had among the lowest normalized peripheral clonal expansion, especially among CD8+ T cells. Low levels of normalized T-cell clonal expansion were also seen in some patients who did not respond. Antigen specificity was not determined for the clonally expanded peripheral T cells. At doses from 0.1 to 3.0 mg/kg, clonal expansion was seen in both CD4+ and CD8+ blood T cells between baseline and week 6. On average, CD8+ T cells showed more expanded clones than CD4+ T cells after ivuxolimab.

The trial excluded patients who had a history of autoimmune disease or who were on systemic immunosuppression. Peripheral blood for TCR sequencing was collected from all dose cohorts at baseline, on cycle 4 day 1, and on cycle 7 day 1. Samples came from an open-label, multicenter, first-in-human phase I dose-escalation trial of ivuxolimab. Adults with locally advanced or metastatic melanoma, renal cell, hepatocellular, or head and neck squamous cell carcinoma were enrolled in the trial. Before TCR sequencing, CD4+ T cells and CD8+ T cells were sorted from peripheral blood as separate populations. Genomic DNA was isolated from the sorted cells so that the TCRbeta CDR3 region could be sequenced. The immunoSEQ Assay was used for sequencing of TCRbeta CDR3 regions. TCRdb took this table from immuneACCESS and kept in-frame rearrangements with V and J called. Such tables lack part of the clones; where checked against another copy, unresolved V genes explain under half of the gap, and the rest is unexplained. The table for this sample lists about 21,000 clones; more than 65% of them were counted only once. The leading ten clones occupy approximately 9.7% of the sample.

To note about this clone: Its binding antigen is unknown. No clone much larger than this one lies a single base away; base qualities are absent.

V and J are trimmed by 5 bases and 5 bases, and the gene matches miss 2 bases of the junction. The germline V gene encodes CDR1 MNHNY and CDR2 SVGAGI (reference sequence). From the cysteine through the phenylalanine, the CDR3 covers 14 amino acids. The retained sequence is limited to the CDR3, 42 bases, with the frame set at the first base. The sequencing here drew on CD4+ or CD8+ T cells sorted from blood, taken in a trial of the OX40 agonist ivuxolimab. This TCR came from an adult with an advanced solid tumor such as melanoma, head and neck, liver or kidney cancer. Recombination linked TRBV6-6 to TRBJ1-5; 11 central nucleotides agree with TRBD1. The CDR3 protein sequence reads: CASSMDRGHQPQHF. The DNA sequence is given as TGTGCCAGCAGTATGGACAGGGGGCATCAGCCCCAGCATTTT.